The TCR beta chain under discussion was sequenced for a study of CD4+ T cells in melanoma. Generated by immunoSEQ multiplex PCR, the TCRdb table keeps only in-frame clones and is missing some. The sample lists tens of thousands of clones; roughly 69% were seen once. Worth noting for this clone: Its antigen is currently unknown.

General study findings and limits: CD8+ T cell, macrophage and B cell function reportedly correlated with neoantigen-specific CD4+ T cells. Neoantigen-specific CD4+ T cells in melanoma reportedly had diverse differentiation states.

CDR1 SGHTS and CDR2 YDEGEE come from the germline V gene. Trimming cost V 0 bases and J 3 bases, with 10 bases left between them. The CDR3 consists of 14 residues. Material: tumor tissue. V and J are TRBV5-8 and TRBJ2-7, with D perhaps TRBD1 (5 bases). The clonotype comes from a human donor with melanoma. CDR3: CASSLVFQGYEQYF. The CDR3 nucleotides are TGTGCCAGCAGCTTGGTTTTTCAGGGCTACGAGCAGTACTTC.